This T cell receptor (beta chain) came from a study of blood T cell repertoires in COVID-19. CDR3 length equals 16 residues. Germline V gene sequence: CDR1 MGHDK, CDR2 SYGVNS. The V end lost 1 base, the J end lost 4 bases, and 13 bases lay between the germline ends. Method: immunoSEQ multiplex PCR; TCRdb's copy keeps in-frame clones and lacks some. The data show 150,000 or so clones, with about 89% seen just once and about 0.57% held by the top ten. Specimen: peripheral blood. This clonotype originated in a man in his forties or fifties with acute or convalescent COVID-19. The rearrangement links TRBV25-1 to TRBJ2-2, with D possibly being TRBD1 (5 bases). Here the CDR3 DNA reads TGTGCCAGCAGTGAATGGTCCTTGGACACCACCGGGGAGCTGTTTTTT. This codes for CASSEWSLDTTGELFF.